This entry lists 28 T cell receptor beta chains sequenced from one sample in a study of blood T cell repertoires in COVID-19. Assay: immunoSEQ multiplex PCR; the TCRdb copy retains only in-frame clones and omits some. The sample contains under 200,000 clones, about 80% of which appear only once. Source material: PBMCs or T cells enriched from blood (not recorded which). The source of these receptors is a woman in her sixties or seventies with acute COVID-19.

This clone was seen only a few times. The chain joins TRBV10-3 to TRBJ1-3; a possible D gene is TRBD1 (5 bases). CDR3 length: 16 amino acids. V was clipped by 6 bases and J by 0 bases, with 15 bases between them. Looked up from germline, CDR1 is ENHRY and CDR2 is SYGVKD. CDR3 DNA sequence: TGTGCCATCAGGACCGAGGTCGGGGGCTCTGGAAACACCATATATTTT. Its translation: CAIRTEVGGSGNTIYF.

This chain connects TRBV20-1 to TRBJ1-6; the D gene is possibly TRBD1 (5 bases). Germline CDR1 reads DFQATT; CDR2 reads SNEGSKA (reference sequence). The CDR3 has 15 residues. The V end was cut by 3 bases, the J end by 4 bases, with 13 bases between. The CDR3 protein is CSASPGGSYNSPLHF. DNA of the CDR3: TGCAGTGCTAGTCCCGGGGGGTCATATAATTCACCCCTCCACTTT.

The genes are TRBV28 and TRBJ1-3; D remains ambiguous. Germline CDR1 and CDR2: MDHEN and SYDVKM. V lost 11 bases and J lost 4, with 15 bases in between. The CDR3 sequence is 13 residues long. The CDR3 coding sequence is TGTGCCGCCCAGCGAGGGTCGGGAAACACCATATATTTT. This translates into CAAQRGSGNTIYF.

The V call is TRBV30, the J call TRBJ2-5; 9 nucleotides match TRBD2. V was clipped by 2 bases and J by 6 bases; unmatched bases: 10. Per the germline V gene, CDR1 is GTSNPN and CDR2 is SVGIG (reference sequence). CDR3 length: 15 amino acids. The CDR3 is CAWSRAGGLEKTQYF. CDR3 coding DNA: TGTGCCTGGAGTAGGGCGGGAGGGCTGGAGAAGACCCAGTACTTC.

V and J are TRBV4-3 and TRBJ1-2; TRBD1 is a possible D gene (6 bases). Germline assignment: CDR1 LGHNA and CDR2 YSLEER. Between the trimmed V and J ends, which lost 8 bases and 2 bases, there was a span of 12 bases. This CDR3 region has 13 residues. CDR3 residues: CASGPGGNYGYTF. CDR3 in DNA: TGCGCCAGCGGCCCTGGGGGCAACTATGGCTACACCTTC.

J is TRBJ2-2 and V is TRBV10-3; 8 nucleotides align to TRBD2. The junction had 7 bases not matched to a gene; V was cut back by 4 bases and J by 6 bases. CDR3 length equals 15 residues. Germline V CDR1 and CDR2: ENHRY, SYGVKD. CDR3 loop: CAISAGTSGAGELFF. In DNA form, the CDR3 reads TGTGCCATCAGTGCCGGGACTAGTGGAGCCGGGGAGCTGTTTTTT.

The CDR3 coding sequence is TGTGCCATCGGCAGAGAAGGACTAGCGGGAGATTTCTCCTACGAGCAGTACTTC. It translates to CAIGREGLAGDFSYEQYF. The chain is built from TRBV10-3 and TRBJ2-7, with 13 bases that match TRBD2. Germline-derived CDR1 and CDR2 are ENHRY and SYGVKD. The length of the CDR3 is 18 residues. Germline trimming cut 8 bases from V and 0 bases from J; bases unmatched to any gene: 13.

The chain carries TRBV12-3 or TRBV12-4 and TRBJ2-1; no firm D call. V was trimmed by 3 bases and J by 12 bases, leaving 9 bases between them. CDR3 length: 11 amino acids. CDR3 coding DNA: TGTGCCAGCAGTTTGTCCGCGAGGCAGTTCTTC. This sequence encodes CASSLSARQFF.

The gene calls are TRBV5-6 and TRBJ1-2; D perhaps matches TRBD1 (5 bases). The germline V and J ends were trimmed by 3 bases and 4 bases, with 10 bases remaining between them. Germline V CDR1 and CDR2: SGHDT, YYEEEE. CDR3 size: 13 residues. The DNA for the CDR3 is TGTGCCAGCAGCTGGGGGGGTTCCTATGGCTACACCTTC. Translating gives CASSWGGSYGYTF.

Regarding this clone: A read error may account for a junction end that differs from germline. The chain combines TRBV7-2 with TRBJ2-1; the D gene is possibly TRBD2 (5 bases). The CDR3 sequence is 13 residues long. Germline loops: CDR1 SGHTA, CDR2 FQGNSA. The CDR3 loop is CASSLAPVNEQFF. The CDR3 DNA sequence: TGTGCCAGCAGCCTAGCTCCCGTCAATGAGCAGTTCTTC. Filled out from reference TRBV7-2 and TRBJ2-1, the complete variable domain reads GAGVSQSPSNKVTEKGKDVELRCDPISGHTALYWYRQSLGQGLEFLIYFQGNSAPDKSGLPSDRFSAERTGGSVSTLTIQRTQQEDSAVYLCASSLAPVNEQFFGPGTRLTVL.

V and J are TRBV3-1 (or the pseudogene TRBV3-2) and TRBJ2-3; D is undetermined. V lost 4 bases to trimming and J lost 5 bases, with 13 bases between them. This CDR3 contains 14 residues. The germline V gene has CDR1 LGHDT and CDR2 YNNKEL (reference sequence). CDR3 in DNA: TGTGCCAGCAGCCTTCTAACACAGCTAGATACGCAGTATTTT. It encodes CASSLLTQLDTQYF.

V gene TRBV7-2 combines with J gene TRBJ2-7; 10 bases match TRBD1. Germline V gene lookup returns CDR1 SGHTA and CDR2 FQGNSA. This CDR3 is built from 14 residues. V lost 5 bases, J lost 5 bases, and 6 bases stayed unmatched. The CDR3 region has the DNA TGTGCCAGCAGCCGGGACAGGGGAGCAGACGAGCAGTACTTC. Translation: CASSRDRGADEQYF.

V is TRBV12-3 or TRBV12-4 and J is TRBJ1-1, with D possibly TRBD1 on 5 matching bases. The V end lost 6 bases, the J end lost 7 bases, and 9 bases lay between the germline ends. CDR3 size: 11 residues. The CDR3 nucleotides are TGTGCCAGCAGCTCGGGACTTGAAGCTTTCTTT. This sequence encodes CASSSGLEAFF.

CDR3 DNA sequence: TGTGCCGATAGGGGGCGCAGCACCGGGGAGCTGTTTTTT. Its protein is CADRGRSTGELFF. This chain connects TRBV2 to TRBJ2-2; 7 nucleotides match TRBD1. The CDR3 totals 13 residues. Germline CDR1 reads SNHLY; CDR2 reads FYNNEI. V lost 11 bases and J lost 4; bases outside the gene matches: 7.

The rearrangement uses TRBV30 and TRBJ1-6; D may be TRBD1 (5 bases). The CDR3 is made up of 15 amino acids. The V end lost 0 bases, the J end lost 5 bases, and 11 bases lay between the germline ends. Per germline, CDR1 GTSNPN and CDR2 SVGIG (reference sequence). The CDR3 coding sequence is TGTGCCTGGAGTGTAAGAGCACAGGATAATTCACCCCTCCACTTT. The encoded protein is CAWSVRAQDNSPLHF.

The chain carries TRBV30 and TRBJ1-4; 7 positions agree with TRBD1. CDR3 length: 14 amino acids. V trimming: 1 base; J trimming: 8 bases; junction bases outside the gene matches: 7. Per germline, CDR1 GTSNPN and CDR2 SVGIG (reference sequence). The CDR3 protein is CAWSEVTGPEKLFF. The CDR3 DNA reads as TGTGCCTGGAGTGAGGTGACAGGGCCCGAAAAACTGTTTTTT.

The chain employs TRBV3-1 (or the pseudogene TRBV3-2) and TRBJ2-2; D ambiguous. The germline V gene encodes CDR1 LGHDT and CDR2 YNNKEL (reference sequence). This CDR3 contains 14 residues. Trimming cost V 0 bases and J 4 bases, with 6 bases left between them. The CDR3 coding sequence is TGTGCCAGCAGCCAAGATGTCAGCACCGGGGAGCTGTTTTTT. It yields the protein CASSQDVSTGELFF.

J is TRBJ2-5 and V is TRBV7-6; weak D call: TRBD2 (6 bases). Looked up from germline, CDR1 is SGHVS and CDR2 is FNYEAQ. CDR3 length: 13 amino acids. V was pared by 5 bases and J by 9 bases, with 16 bases between. CDR3 region: CASSQPGLRAQYF. The CDR3 coding sequence is TGTGCCAGCAGCCAGCCGGGACTCCGAGCCCAGTACTTC.

In its sample, this clone was seen a few times. The chain recombines TRBV4-1 with TRBJ2-2, with D possibly being TRBD1 (5 bases). Deletions cut 4 bases from V and 7 bases from J, with 16 bases between. Germline values: CDR1 MGHRA, CDR2 YSYEKL. There are 15 residues in the CDR3. The CDR3 nucleotides read TGCGCCAGCAGCCGTGCAGGGCCCCTGGGCGGGGAGCTGTTTTTT. Its translation is CASSRAGPLGGELFF.

The rearrangement uses TRBV18 and TRBJ2-1, with D perhaps matching TRBD1 (6 bases). V lost 6 bases to trimming and J lost 0 bases, with 12 bases between them. The length of the CDR3 is 15 residues. The V gene's germline CDR1 is KGHSH and CDR2 LQKENI. The CDR3 is CASSLAGVSYNEQFF. CDR3 nucleotides: TGTGCCAGCTCTCTCGCAGGGGTCTCCTACAATGAGCAGTTCTTC.

The J gene is TRBJ2-2, the V gene TRBV10-3; 7 bases line up with TRBD2. Trimming took 4 bases from V and 1 from J; bases not matched to a gene: 12. The CDR3 contains 18 residues. Germline CDR1 and CDR2: ENHRY and SYGVKD. In nucleotides, the CDR3 is TGTGCCATCAGTGTGCGGTCGGCTAGCGGTGTGAACACCGGGGAGCTGTTTTTT. Translating it yields CAISVRSASGVNTGELFF.

This sequence joins TRBV30 and TRBJ2-7, with D unclear. The CDR3 loop spans 11 amino acids. V shed 2 bases and J shed 3 bases, with 5 bases lying between them. In germline, CDR1 is GTSNPN, CDR2 SVGIG (reference sequence). Here the CDR3 reads CAWSRIYEQYF. Written as DNA, the CDR3 is TGTGCCTGGAGTCGTATCTACGAGCAGTACTTC.

This clone was seen a handful of times. Other DNA sequences of this sample code for an identical CDR3. The V call is TRBV5-4, the J call TRBJ2-2, with D possibly TRBD2 on 5 matching bases. V was trimmed by 0 bases and J by 3 bases, leaving 9 bases between them. Germline values: CDR1 SGHNT, CDR2 YYREEE (reference sequence). The CDR3 totals 15 residues. The CDR3 DNA sequence: TGTGCCAGCAGCTTGGGAACTAGATACACCGGGGAGCTGTTTTTT. Protein: CASSLGTRYTGELFF.

This clone appeared a single time. V gene TRBV7-9 combines with J gene TRBJ2-3; possibly TRBD1 for D (5 bases). The V end lost 2 bases, the J end lost 3 bases, and 9 bases lay between the germline ends. Germline V gene sequence: CDR1 SEHNR, CDR2 FQNEAQ (reference sequence). CDR3 length: 14 amino acids. Here the CDR3 DNA reads TGTGCCAGCAGCTTAAGGGGTCAGACAGATACGCAGTATTTT. Protein product: CASSLRGQTDTQYF.

The chain joins TRBV2 to TRBJ1-2; D call uncertain. The CDR3 extends over 10 amino acids. CDR1 is SNHLY, CDR2 FYNNEI, per germline. Trimming stripped 8 bases from V and 5 bases from J, with 6 bases between. CDR3 region: CASPGYGYTF. The DNA for the CDR3 is TGTGCCAGCCCGGGTTATGGCTACACCTTC. Supplemented by reference TRBV2 and TRBJ1-2, the full variable domain reads EPEVTQTPSHQVTQMGQEVILRCVPISNHLYFYWYRQILGQKVEFLVSFYNNEISEKSEIFDDQFSVERPDGSNFTLKIRSTKLEDSAMYFCASPGYGYTFGSGTRLTVV.

The rearrangement uses TRBV27 and TRBJ1-6; no definite D call. Trimming pared 10 bases from V and 1 base from J, leaving 8 bases between. The CDR3 covers 13 residues. CDR1 and CDR2 from the germline V gene are MNHEY and SMNVEV (reference sequence). This chain's CDR3 is CATRGSYNSPLHF. The CDR3 DNA follows: TGTGCCACCCGGGGTTCCTATAATTCACCCCTCCACTTT.

The rearrangement links TRBV3-1 (or the pseudogene TRBV3-2) to TRBJ2-2; D gene unclear. Germline V gene sequence: CDR1 LGHDT, CDR2 YNNKEL (reference sequence). Trimming pared 0 bases from V and 4 bases from J, leaving 6 bases between. CDR3 length equals 14 residues. This CDR3 reads CASSQDTGTGELFF. CDR3 sequence (DNA): TGTGCCAGCAGCCAAGATACTGGCACCGGGGAGCTGTTTTTT.

This sequence joins TRBV18 and TRBJ2-5, with D tentatively TRBD1 (5 bases). This CDR3 contains 15 residues. Germline CDR1 and CDR2: KGHSH and LQKENI. V gave up 1 base and J gave up 5 bases, with 14 bases separating them. The CDR3 DNA sequence: TGTGCCAGCTCACCACTGGGGCCGGGTTCGGAGACCCAGTACTTC. It encodes CASSPLGPGSETQYF. The full variable domain, its missing parts supplied by reference TRBV18 and TRBJ2-5, is NAGVMQNPRHLVRRRGQEARLRCSPMKGHSHVYWYRQLPEEGLKFMVYLQKENIIDESGMPKERFSAEFPKEGPSILRIQQVVRGDSAAYFCASSPLGPGSETQYFGPGTRLLVL.